The present T cell receptor (beta chain) was sequenced within a study of blood T cell repertoires in COVID-19. On the study more broadly: Samples taken during acute and convalescent COVID-19 were collected in the United States, Italy and Spain. Sample material is recorded as cDNA or gDNA derived from T cells, B-cell-depleted T cells, or PBMCs.

Trimming left V 5 bases short and J 6 bases short, with 9 bases between. This CDR3 is built from 12 residues. Germline CDR1 reads SGHRS; CDR2 reads YFSETQ. Original methodology: Amplification of reference gene primers provided the estimated nucleated cell counts. Produced via immunoSEQ multiplex PCR; TCRdb's table is partial and in-frame only. Clone size and V and J calls were adopted from that table, with D and trimming inferred from the DNA. The sample lists around 200,000 clones, more than 70% occurring once. The chain employs TRBV5-1 and TRBJ2-1; D is unresolved. The sequencing input was peripheral blood. The receptor was isolated from a man aged 45 to 65 with active or convalescent COVID-19. The CDR3 bases are TGCGCCAGCAGTGTCCGTATCAATGAGCAGTTCTTC. It specifies CASSVRINEQFF.